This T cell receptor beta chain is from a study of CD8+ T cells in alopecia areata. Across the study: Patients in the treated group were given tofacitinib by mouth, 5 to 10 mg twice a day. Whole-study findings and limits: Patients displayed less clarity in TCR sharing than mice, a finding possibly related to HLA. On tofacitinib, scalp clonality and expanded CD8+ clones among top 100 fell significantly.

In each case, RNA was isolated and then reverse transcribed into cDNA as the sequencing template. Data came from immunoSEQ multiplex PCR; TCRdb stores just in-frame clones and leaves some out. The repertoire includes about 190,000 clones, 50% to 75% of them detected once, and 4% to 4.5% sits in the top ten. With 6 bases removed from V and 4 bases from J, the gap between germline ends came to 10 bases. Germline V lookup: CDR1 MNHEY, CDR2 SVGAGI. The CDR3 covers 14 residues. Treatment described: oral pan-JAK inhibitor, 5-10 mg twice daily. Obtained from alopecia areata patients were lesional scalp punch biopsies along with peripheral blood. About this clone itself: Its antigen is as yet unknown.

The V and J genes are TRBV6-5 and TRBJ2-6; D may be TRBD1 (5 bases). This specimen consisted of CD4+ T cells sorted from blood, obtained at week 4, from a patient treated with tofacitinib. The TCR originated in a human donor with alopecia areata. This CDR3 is CASSRVAGANVLTF. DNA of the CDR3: TGTGCCAGCAGCAGGGTGGCCGGGGCCAACGTCCTGACTTTC.